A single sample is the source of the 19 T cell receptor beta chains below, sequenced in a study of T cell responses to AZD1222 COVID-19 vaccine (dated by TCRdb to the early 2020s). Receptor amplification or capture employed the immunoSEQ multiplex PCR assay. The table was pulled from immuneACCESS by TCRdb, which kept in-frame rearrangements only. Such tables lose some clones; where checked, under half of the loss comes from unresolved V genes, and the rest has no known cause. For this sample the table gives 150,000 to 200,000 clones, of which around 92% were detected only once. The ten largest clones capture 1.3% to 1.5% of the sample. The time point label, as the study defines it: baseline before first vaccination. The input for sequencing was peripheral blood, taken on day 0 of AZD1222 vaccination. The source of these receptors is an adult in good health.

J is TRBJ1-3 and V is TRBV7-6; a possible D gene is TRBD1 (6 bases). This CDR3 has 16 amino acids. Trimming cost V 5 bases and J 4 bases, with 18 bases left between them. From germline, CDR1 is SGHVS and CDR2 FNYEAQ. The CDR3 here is CASSPSPGQTGNTIYF. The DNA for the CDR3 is TGTGCCAGCAGCCCAAGCCCCGGACAGACAGGAAACACCATATATTTT.

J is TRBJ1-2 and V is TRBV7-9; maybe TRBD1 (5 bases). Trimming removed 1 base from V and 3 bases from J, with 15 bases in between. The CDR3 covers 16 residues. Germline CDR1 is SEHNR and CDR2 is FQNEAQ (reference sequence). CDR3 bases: TGTGCCAGCAGCTTAGAGGGGTCGTCGGTCTACTATGGCTACACCTTC. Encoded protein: CASSLEGSSVYYGYTF.

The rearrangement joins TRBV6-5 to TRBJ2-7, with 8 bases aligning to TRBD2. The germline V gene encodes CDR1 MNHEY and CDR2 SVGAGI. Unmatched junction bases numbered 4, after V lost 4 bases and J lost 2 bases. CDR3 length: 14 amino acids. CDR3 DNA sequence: TGTGCCAGCAGTTCAATAGCGGGAACCTACGAGCAGTACTTC. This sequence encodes CASSSIAGTYEQYF.

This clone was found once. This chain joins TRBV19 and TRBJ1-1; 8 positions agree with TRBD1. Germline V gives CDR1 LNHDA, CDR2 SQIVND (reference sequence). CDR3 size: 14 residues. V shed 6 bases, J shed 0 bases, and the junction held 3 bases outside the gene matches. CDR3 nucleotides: TGTGCCAGTAGGATGACAGGGGTGAACACTGAAGCTTTCTTT. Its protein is CASRMTGVNTEAFF. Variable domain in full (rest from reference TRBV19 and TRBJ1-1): DGGITQSPKYLFRKEGQNVTLSCEQNLNHDAMYWYRQDPGQGLRLIYYSQIVNDFQKGDIAEGYSVSREKKESFPLTVTSAQKNPTAFYLCASRMTGVNTEAFFGQGTRLTVV.

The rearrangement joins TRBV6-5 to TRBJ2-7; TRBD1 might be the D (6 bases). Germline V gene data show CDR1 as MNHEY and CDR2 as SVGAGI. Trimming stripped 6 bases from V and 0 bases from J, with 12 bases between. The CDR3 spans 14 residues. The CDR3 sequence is CASRGHQDSYEQYF. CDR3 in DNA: TGTGCCAGCAGGGGACACCAAGACTCCTACGAGCAGTACTTC.

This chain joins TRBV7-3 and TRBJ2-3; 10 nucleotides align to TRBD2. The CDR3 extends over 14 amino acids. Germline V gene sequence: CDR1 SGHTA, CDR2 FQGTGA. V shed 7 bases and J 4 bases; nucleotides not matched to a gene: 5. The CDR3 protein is CASKSGRASDTQYF. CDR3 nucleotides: TGTGCCAGCAAGAGCGGGAGGGCCTCAGATACGCAGTATTTT.

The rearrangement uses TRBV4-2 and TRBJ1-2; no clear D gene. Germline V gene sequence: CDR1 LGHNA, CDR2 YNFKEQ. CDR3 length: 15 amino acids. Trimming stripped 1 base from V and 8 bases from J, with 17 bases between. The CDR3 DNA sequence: TGTGCCAGCAGCCAAGTTTACACGGACGATCGGGGCTACACCTTC. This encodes CASSQVYTDDRGYTF.

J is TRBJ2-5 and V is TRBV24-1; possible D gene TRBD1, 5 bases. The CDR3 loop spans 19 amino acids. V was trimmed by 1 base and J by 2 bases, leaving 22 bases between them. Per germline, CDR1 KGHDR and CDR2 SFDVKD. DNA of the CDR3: TGTGCCACCAGTGATTTTTCAGGGCGAAGACCGAGCCTGCAAGAGACCCAGTACTTC. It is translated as CATSDFSGRRPSLQETQYF.

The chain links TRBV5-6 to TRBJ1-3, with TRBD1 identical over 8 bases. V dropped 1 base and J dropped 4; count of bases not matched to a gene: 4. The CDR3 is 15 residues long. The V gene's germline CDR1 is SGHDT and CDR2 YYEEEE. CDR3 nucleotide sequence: TGTGCCAGCAGCTTGCCAGGGGGCGCCGGAAACACCATATATTTT. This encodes CASSLPGGAGNTIYF.

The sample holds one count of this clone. CDR3 loop: CASREGGTDTQYF. In DNA, the CDR3 is TGCGCCAGCCGAGAGGGGGGCACAGATACGCAGTATTTT. The rearrangement links TRBV10-2 to TRBJ2-3, with a tentative D call TRBD1 (6 bases). The CDR3 contains 13 residues. The ends were cut back, 8 bases at V and 1 base at J, with 10 bases in the middle. Germline V CDR1 and CDR2: WSHSY, SAAADI.

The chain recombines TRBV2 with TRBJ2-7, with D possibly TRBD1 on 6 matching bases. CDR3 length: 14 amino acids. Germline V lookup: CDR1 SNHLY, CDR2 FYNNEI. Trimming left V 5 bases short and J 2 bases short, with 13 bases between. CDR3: CASSIGDTTYEQYF. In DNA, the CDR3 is TGTGCCAGCAGTATAGGGGACACCACCTACGAGCAGTACTTC.

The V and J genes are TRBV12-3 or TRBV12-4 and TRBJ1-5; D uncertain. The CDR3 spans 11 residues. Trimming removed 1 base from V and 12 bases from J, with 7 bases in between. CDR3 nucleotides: TGTGCCAGCAGTTTAGGAGGGTACCAGCATTTT. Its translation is CASSLGGYQHF.

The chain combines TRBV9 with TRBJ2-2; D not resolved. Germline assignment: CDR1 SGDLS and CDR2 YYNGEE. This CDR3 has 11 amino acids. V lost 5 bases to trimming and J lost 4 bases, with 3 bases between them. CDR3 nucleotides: TGTGCCAGCAGTGTCACCGGGGAGCTGTTTTTT. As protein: CASSVTGELFF.

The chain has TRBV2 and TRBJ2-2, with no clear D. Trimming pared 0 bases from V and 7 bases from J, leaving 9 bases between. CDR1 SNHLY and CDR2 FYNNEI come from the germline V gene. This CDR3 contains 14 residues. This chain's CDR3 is CASSEAMPDGELFF. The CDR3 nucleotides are TGTGCCAGCAGTGAAGCGATGCCGGACGGGGAGCTGTTTTTT.

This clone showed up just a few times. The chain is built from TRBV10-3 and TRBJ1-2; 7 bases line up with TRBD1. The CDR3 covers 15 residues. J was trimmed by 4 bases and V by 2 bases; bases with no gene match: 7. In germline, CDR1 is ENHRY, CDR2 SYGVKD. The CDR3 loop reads CAISEAADRSYGYTF. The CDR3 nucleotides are TGTGCCATCAGTGAGGCAGCGGACAGGAGCTATGGCTACACCTTC.

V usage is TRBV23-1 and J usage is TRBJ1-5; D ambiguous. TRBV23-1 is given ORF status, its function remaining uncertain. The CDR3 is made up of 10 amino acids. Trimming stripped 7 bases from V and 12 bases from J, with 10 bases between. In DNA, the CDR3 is TGCGCCAGCACCAGATCGGTCCAGCATTTT. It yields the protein CASTRSVQHF.

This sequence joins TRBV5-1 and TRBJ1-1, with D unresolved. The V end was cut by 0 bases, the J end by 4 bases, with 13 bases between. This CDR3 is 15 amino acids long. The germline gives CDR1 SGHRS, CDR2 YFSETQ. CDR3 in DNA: TGCGCCAGCAGCTTGGATGTCAGTGGGAGCACTGAAGCTTTCTTT. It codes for CASSLDVSGSTEAFF.

In DNA form, the CDR3 reads TGTGCCAGCAGCCCCCGGGACAGGGGGCTCAACTATGGCTACACCTTC. This gives the protein CASSPRDRGLNYGYTF. V gene TRBV7-9 combines with J gene TRBJ1-2; 12 nucleotides line up with TRBD1. The CDR3 has 16 amino acids. J gave up 2 bases and V 5 bases, and 6 bases lay outside the gene matches. From germline, CDR1 is SEHNR and CDR2 FQNEAQ (reference sequence).

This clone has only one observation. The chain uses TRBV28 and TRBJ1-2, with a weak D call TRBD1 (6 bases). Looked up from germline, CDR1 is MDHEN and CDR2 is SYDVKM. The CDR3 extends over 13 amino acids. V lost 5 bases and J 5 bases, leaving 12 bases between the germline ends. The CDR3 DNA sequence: TGTGCCAGCAGTGAGGGGGTGCGGTATGGCTACACCTTC. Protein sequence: CASSEGVRYGYTF.